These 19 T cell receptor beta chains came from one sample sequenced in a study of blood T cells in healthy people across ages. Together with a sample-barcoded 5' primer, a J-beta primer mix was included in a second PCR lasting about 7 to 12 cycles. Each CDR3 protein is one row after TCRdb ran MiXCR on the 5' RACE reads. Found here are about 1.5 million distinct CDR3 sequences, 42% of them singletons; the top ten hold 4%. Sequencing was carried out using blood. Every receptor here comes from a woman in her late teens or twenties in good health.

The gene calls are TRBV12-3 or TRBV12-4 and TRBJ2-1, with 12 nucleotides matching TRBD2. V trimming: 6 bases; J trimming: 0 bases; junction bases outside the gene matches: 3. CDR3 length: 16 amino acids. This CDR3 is CASRSSGGVSYNEQFF. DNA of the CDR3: TGTGCCAGCAGATCTAGCGGGGGGGTCTCCTACAATGAGCAGTTCTTC.

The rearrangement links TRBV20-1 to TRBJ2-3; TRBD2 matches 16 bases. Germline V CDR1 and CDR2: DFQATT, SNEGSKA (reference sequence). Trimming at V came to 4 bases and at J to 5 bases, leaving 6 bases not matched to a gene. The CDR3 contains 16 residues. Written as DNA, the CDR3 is TGCAGTGCTACTGGGACTAGCGGGGGGGCAAGAGATACGCAGTATTTT. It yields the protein CSATGTSGGARDTQYF.

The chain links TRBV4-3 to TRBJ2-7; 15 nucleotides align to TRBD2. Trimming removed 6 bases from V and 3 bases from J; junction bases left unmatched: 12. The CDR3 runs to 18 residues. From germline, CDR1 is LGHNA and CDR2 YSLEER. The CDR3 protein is CASSLMIGLAGGGYEQYF. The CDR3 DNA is TGCGCCAGCAGTCTTATGATTGGACTAGCGGGAGGGGGCTACGAGCAGTACTTC.

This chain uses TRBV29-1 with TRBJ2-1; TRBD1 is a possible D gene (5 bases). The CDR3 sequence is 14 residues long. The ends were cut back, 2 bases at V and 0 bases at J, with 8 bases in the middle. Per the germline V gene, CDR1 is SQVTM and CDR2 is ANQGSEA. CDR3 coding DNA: TGCAGCGTTGAACCAGGGTACTCCTACAATGAGCAGTTCTTC. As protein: CSVEPGYSYNEQFF.

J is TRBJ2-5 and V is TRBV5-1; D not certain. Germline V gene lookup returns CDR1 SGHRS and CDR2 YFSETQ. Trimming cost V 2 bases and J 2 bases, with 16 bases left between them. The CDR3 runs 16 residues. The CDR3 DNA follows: TGCGCCAGCAGCTTTAGTTCCCTAAACCCACAAGAGACCCAGTACTTC. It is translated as CASSFSSLNPQETQYF.

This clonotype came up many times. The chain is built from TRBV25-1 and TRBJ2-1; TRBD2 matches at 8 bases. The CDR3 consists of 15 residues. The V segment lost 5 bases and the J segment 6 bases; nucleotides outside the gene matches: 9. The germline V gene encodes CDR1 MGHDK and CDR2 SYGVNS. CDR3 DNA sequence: TGTGCCAGCAGTTTTAGCGGGAAAATTAGCAATGAGCAGTTCTTC. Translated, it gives CASSFSGKISNEQFF.

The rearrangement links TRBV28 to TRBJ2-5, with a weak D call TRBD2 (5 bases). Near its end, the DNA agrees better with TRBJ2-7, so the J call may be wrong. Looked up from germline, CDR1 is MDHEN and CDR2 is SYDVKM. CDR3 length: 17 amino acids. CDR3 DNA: TGTGCCAGCAGTTACCCCACACTAGGGTGGATCACCTACGAGCAGTACTTC. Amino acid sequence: CASSYPTLGWITYEQYF.

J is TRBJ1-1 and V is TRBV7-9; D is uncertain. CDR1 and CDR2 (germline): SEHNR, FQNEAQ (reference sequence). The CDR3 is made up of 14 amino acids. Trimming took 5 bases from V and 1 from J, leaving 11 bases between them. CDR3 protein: CASSINSGNTEAFF. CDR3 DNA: TGTGCCAGCAGCATCAATAGCGGGAACACTGAAGCTTTCTTT.

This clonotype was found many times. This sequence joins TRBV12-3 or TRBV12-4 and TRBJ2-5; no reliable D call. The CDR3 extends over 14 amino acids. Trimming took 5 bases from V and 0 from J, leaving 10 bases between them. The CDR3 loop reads CASSPTDYQETQYF. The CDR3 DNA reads TGTGCCAGCAGTCCCACAGATTACCAAGAGACCCAGTACTTC.

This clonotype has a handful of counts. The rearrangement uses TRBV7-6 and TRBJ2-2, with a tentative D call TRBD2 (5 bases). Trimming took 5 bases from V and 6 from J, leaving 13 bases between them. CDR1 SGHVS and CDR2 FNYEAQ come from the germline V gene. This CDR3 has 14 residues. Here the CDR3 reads CASSDPFSAGELFF. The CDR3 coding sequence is TGTGCCAGCAGCGATCCATTTAGCGCCGGGGAGCTGTTTTTT.

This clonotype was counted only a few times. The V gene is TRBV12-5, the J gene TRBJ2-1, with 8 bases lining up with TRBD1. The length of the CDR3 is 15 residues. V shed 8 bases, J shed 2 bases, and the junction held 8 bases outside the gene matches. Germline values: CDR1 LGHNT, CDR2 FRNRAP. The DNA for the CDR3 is TGTGCTAGTCAAAAGGACAGGGCGACCTACAATGAGCAGTTCTTC. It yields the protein CASQKDRATYNEQFF.

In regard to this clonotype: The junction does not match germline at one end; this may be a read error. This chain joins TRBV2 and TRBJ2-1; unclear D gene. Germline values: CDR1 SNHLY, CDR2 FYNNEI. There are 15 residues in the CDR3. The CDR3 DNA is TGTGCCGGCAGTGACGACCGTTCTTTATACAATGAGCAGTTCTTC. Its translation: CAGSDDRSLYNEQFF.

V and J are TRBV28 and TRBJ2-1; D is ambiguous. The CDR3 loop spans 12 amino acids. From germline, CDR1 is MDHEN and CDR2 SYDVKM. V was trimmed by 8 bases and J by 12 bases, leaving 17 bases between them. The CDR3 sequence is CASAIIPKGQFF. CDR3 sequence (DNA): TGTGCCAGCGCGATTATTCCAAAGGGGCAGTTCTTC.

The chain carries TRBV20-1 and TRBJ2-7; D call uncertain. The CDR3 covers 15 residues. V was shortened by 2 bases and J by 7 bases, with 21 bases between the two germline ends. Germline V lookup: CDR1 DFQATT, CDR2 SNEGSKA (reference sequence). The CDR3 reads CSARRVGVTYNEQYF. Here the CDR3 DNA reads TGCAGTGCTAGACGGGTGGGCGTGACCTACAATGAGCAGTACTTC.

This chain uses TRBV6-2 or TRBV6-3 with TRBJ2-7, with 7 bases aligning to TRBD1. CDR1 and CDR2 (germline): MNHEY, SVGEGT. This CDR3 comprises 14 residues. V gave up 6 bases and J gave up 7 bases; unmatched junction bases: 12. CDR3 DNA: TGTGCCAGCAGCTCTTACAGGGGCGCCGTTGAGCAGTACTTC. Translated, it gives CASSSYRGAVEQYF.

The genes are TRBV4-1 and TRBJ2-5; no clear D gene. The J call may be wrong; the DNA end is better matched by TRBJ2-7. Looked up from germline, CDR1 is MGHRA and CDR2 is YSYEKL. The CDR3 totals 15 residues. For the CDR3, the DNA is TGCGCCAGCAGCCAAGATGGGTCTTACTTATACGAGCAGTACTTC. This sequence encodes CASSQDGSYLYEQYF.

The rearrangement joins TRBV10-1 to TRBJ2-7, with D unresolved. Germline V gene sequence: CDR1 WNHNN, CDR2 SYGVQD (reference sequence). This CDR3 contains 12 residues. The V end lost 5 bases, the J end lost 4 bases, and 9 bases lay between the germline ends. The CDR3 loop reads CASSRYGYEQYF. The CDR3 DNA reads TGCGCCAGCAGTAGGTACGGATACGAGCAGTACTTC.

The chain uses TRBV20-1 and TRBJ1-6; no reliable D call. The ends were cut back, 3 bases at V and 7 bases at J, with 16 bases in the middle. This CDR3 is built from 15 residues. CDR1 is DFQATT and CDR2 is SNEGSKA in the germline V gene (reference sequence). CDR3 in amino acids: CSARATGNYNSPLHF. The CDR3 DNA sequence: TGCAGTGCTAGGGCGACGGGGAACTACAATTCACCCCTCCACTTT.

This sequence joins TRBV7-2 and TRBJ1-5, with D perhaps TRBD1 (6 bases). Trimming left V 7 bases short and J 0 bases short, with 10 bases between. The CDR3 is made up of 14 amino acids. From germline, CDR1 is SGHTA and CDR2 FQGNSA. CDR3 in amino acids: CASNGGLSNQPQHF. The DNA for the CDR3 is TGTGCCAGCAACGGGGGCCTTAGCAATCAGCCCCAGCATTTT.